Each of the 12 T cell receptor beta chains below was sequenced from the same sample in a study of graft-versus-host responses after intestinal transplantation. Method: immunoSEQ multiplex PCR; TCRdb's copy keeps in-frame clones and lacks some. Among approximately 50,000 clones listed, 70% to 90% were seen once. The material sequenced was PBMCs, taken 26 days after transplant. These receptor sequences come from a human patient who received an intestinal transplant, so some T cells may come from the graft donor.

This sequence joins TRBV25-1 and TRBJ2-2; maybe TRBD1 (5 bases). V shed 5 bases and J shed 6 bases, with 13 bases lying between them. The length of the CDR3 is 14 residues. Per the germline V gene, CDR1 is MGHDK and CDR2 is SYGVNS. The CDR3 DNA reads as TGTGCCAGCAGTCTGGACATGGGGCCCGGGGAGCTGTTTTTT. Amino acids: CASSLDMGPGELFF. Supplemented by reference TRBV25-1 and TRBJ2-2, the full variable domain reads EADIYQTPRYLVIGTGKKITLECSQTMGHDKMYWYQQDPGMELHLIHYSYGVNSTEKGDLSSESTVSRIRTEHFPLTLESARPSHTSQYLCASSLDMGPGELFFGEGSRLTVL.

This clone was seen a handful of times. The V call is TRBV11-3, the J call TRBJ2-3, with 8 nucleotides matching TRBD2. After removal of 5 bases from V and 8 bases from J, the junction contained 9 bases not matched to a gene. The germline V gene has CDR1 SGHNT and CDR2 YENEEA. This CDR3 comprises 14 residues. This CDR3 reads CASSGRGTSSTQYF. The DNA of the CDR3 is TGTGCCAGCAGCGGGAGGGGGACTAGTAGTACGCAGTATTTT.

This clone was observed once. This chain uses TRBV6-5 with TRBJ2-1; TRBD1 agrees at 12 bases. The CDR3 is 15 amino acids. The J segment lost 7 bases and the V segment lost 6 bases, leaving 7 bases of the junction unmatched. CDR1 and CDR2 from the germline V gene are MNHEY and SVGAGI. In DNA, the CDR3 is TGTGCCAGCAGGGCCGGGACAGGGGGCAAGAATGAGCAGTTCTTC. It translates to CASRAGTGGKNEQFF.

The CDR3 spells CASSQESRTVYEQYF. CDR3 in DNA: TGTGCCAGCAGCCAAGAGAGTCGGACAGTCTACGAGCAGTACTTC. The chain uses TRBV4-2 and TRBJ2-7; perhaps TRBD1 as D (6 bases). Germline CDR1 and CDR2: LGHNA and YNFKEQ. Between the trimmed V and J ends, which lost 0 bases and 3 bases, there was a span of 12 bases. This CDR3 comprises 15 residues.

This chain connects TRBV7-9 to TRBJ2-1; 12 nucleotides match TRBD2. V trimming: 5 bases; J trimming: 5 bases; junction bases outside the gene matches: 4. Germline V lookup: CDR1 SEHNR, CDR2 FQNEAQ (reference sequence). CDR3 length: 15 residues. The CDR3: CASSHGLAGNNEQFF. The CDR3 DNA sequence: TGTGCCAGCAGCCACGGACTAGCGGGGAACAATGAGCAGTTCTTC.

The chain uses TRBV21-1 and TRBJ1-1; no DNA check was done on the table's D call, TRBD1. TRBV21-1 is deemed a pseudogene. The length of the CDR3 is 17 residues. The CDR3, as DNA: TGTGCCAGCAGCAACCCCCCTGACAGGGCCAGAGACACTGAAGCTTTCTTT. It is translated as CASSNPPDRARDTEAFF.

The rearrangement uses TRBV19 and TRBJ1-1; D gene unclear. With 7 bases removed from V and 0 bases from J, the gap between germline ends came to 15 bases. The CDR3 is 15 residues long. CDR1 and CDR2 from the germline V gene are LNHDA and SQIVND (reference sequence). The CDR3 loop is CASTLTGILNTEAFF. In nucleotides, the CDR3 is TGTGCCAGTACCCTCACCGGGATCCTGAACACTGAAGCTTTCTTT.

The chain uses TRBV27 and TRBJ2-7, with TRBD2 identical over 16 bases. Germline V gives CDR1 MNHEY, CDR2 SMNVEV (reference sequence). The CDR3 runs to 18 residues. The trim removed 7 bases at V and 6 bases at J, leaving 15 bases unmatched. The CDR3 reads CASIATGLAGGVSSEQYV. The DNA for the CDR3 is TGTGCCAGCATCGCGACGGGACTAGCGGGGGGGGTATCTTCCGAGCAGTACGTC.

V is TRBV6-5 and J is TRBJ2-7; D uncertain. The V gene's germline CDR1 is MNHEY and CDR2 SVGAGI. The V and J ends lost 5 bases and 2 bases respectively, with 16 bases between them. CDR3 size: 15 residues. This CDR3 reads CASSLSVGEAYEQYF. In DNA form, the CDR3 reads TGTGCCAGCAGTCTTTCGGTCGGAGAGGCCTACGAGCAGTACTTC.

A remark on this clone: Distinct nucleotide sequences in the sample also encode this CDR3. The genes are TRBV5-6 and TRBJ1-1; D unclear. The CDR3 has 14 amino acids. V gave up 0 bases and J gave up 1 base, with 7 bases separating them. Per the germline V gene, CDR1 is SGHDT and CDR2 is YYEEEE. For the CDR3, the DNA is TGTGCCAGCAGCTTGGGTGGGCGGAACACTGAAGCTTTCTTT. It translates to CASSLGGRNTEAFF. The variable domain in full, completed from reference TRBV5-6 and TRBJ1-1, reads DAGVTQSPTHLIKTRGQQVTLRCSPKSGHDTVSWYQQALGQGPQFIFQYYEEEERQRGNFPDRFSGHQFPNYSSELNVNALLLGDSALYLCASSLGGRNTEAFFGQGTRLTVV.

The chain has TRBV7-9 and TRBJ1-5; D is perhaps TRBD1 (6 bases). V lost 5 bases, J lost 2 bases, and 16 bases lay in between. This CDR3 has 16 residues. From germline, CDR1 is SEHNR and CDR2 FQNEAQ (reference sequence). As DNA, the CDR3 is TGTGCCAGCAGCCGGGGGGCGGGTGATGGCAATCAGCCCCAGCATTTT. Translation gives CASSRGAGDGNQPQHF.

This clone turned up a few times. V is TRBV7-9 and J is TRBJ2-1; TRBD2 might be the D (7 bases). CDR1 is SEHNR and CDR2 is FQNEAQ in the germline V gene (reference sequence). Trimming removed 3 bases from V and 7 bases from J, with 19 bases in between. CDR3 length: 16 residues. CDR3 sequence: CASSLLKGGHYNEQFF. The CDR3 DNA is TGTGCCAGCAGCTTGTTGAAGGGGGGGCATTATAATGAGCAGTTCTTC.